A selection of T cell receptor beta chains follows, all from one sample in a study of long-term antiretroviral therapy in people with HIV. Only in-frame clones appear in the TCRdb table, and some are missing; sequencing was by immunoSEQ multiplex PCR. In the table there are under 20,000 clones, about four fifths of which are singletons. This specimen consisted of unsorted PBMCs, obtained just before starting antiretroviral therapy. All receptors come from a man aged 40-49 years with HIV. CDR3s include the opening cysteine and the closing phenylalanine or tryptophan. Fields, in order: clone size, J gene, V gene, D gene, CDR3 DNA, CDR3 protein. A D gene is named only where the DNA matches it firmly. Clone size is given for some rows only: seen once, a few or many times, or a class if the clone is expanded.

>.|TRBJ2-7|TRBV29-1|.
TGCAGCGTTGCAGGGGGGACGAGTTACGAGCAGTACTTC
CSVAGGTSYEQYF
>once|TRBJ1-4|TRBV30|TRBD1
TGTGCCTTCCAGGGGGGCGCCCTTTCAACTAATGAAAAACTGTTTTTT
CAFQGGALSTNEKLFF
>.|TRBJ1-3|TRBV19|.
TGTGCCAGTAGTATATTCCCAGGGTACCCGACCTCTGGAAACACCATATATTTT
CASSIFPGYPTSGNTIYF
>.|TRBJ1-1|TRBV27|.
TGTGCCAGCAGTTTAGCAGGGTTGAACACTGAAGCTTTCTTT
CASSLAGLNTEAFF
>.|TRBJ1-2|TRBV19|.
TGTGCCAGTGGGGATACCAGGGCCGGCTATGGCTACACCTTC
CASGDTRAGYGYTF
>.|TRBJ2-3|TRBV29-1|.
TGCAGCGTTGACAAAGGGACTAGCACAGATACGCAGTATTTT
CSVDKGTSTDTQYF
>.|TRBJ1-5|TRBV19|.
TGTGCCAGTAGTATAGGGGTCCGACAGCCCGCAAGCAATCAGCCCCAGCATTTT
CASSIGVRQPASNQPQHF
>.|TRBJ2-2|TRBV25-1|.
TGTGCCAGCAGTGACTTCAGGGTGTCGGGGACCGGGGAGCTGTTTTTT
CASSDFRVSGTGELFF
>.|TRBJ2-5|TRBV5-1|.
TGCGCCAGCAGCTTGGAAGAGACCCAGTACTTC
CASSLEETQYF
>once|TRBJ1-1|TRBV5-1|.
TGCGCCAGCAGCCCCGACGGGATGAGAAGTCGGGTCACTGAAGCTTTCTTT
CASSPDGMRSRVTEAFF
>.|TRBJ2-1|TRBV11-3|.
TGTGCCAGCAGCTTAGACCGAGGCTCCTACAATGAGCAGTTCTTC
CASSLDRGSYNEQFF
>.|TRBJ2-7|TRBV4-1|TRBD2
TGCGCCAGCAGCCACGGGACTAGCGGGAGCTACGAGCAGTACTTC
CASSHGTSGSYEQYF
>.|TRBJ2-7|TRBV27|TRBD1
TGTGCCAGCAGCTACGGAATAACCGGGACAGGGTTCCACGAGCAGTACTTC
CASSYGITGTGFHEQYF
>.|TRBJ2-7|TRBV9|.
TGTGCCAGCAGCGTAGGGGCAGGGTTCGAGCAGTACTTC
CASSVGAGFEQYF
>.|TRBJ2-7|TRBV10-2|.
TGCGCCAGCAGTGAGTCGCCGCCACCCGTGTACGTGCAGTACTTC
CASSESPPPVYVQYF
>.|TRBJ1-1|TRBV27|.
TGTGCCAGCAGGGACCAGACGAGAGCTTTCTTT
CASRDQTRAFF
>.|TRBJ1-5|TRBV7-8|.
TGTGCCAGCATCAATCAGCCCCAGCATTTT
CASINQPQHF
>.|TRBJ2-2|TRBV11-3|TRBD2
TGTGCCAGCAGCCCCGGACTAGCGGGAGGGGCCGGGGAGCTGTTTTTT
CASSPGLAGGAGELFF
>.|TRBJ2-7|TRBV25-1|.
TGTGCCAGCAGTATCGCAGGGCGGGACGAGCAGTACTTC
CASSIAGRDEQYF
>.|TRBJ1-4|TRBV27|.
TGTGCCAGCAGTTTATGGTCGGCGGACGCTAATGAAAAACTGTTTTTT
CASSLWSADANEKLFF
>few|TRBJ1-3|TRBV14|TRBD1
TGTGCCAGCAGCCAAGGGGTCGGTGAGGACAGGCCGAGCTCTGGAAACACCATATATTTT
CASSQGVGEDRPSSGNTIYF
>.|TRBJ2-1|TRBV5-1|TRBD1
TGCGCCAGCAGCTCGTACTGGGACAGGGGGATATCTGAGCAGTTCTTC
CASSSYWDRGISEQFF
>.|TRBJ2-1|TRBV4-1|TRBD2
TGCGCCAGCAGCCAACGACTAGCGGGATTCTACAATGAGCAGTTCTTC
CASSQRLAGFYNEQFF
>.|TRBJ2-5|TRBV5-1|.
TGCGCCAGCAGCTTGGAGCAGATAGGGGAGACCCAGTACTTC
CASSLEQIGETQYF
>.|TRBJ2-1|TRBV5-1|.
TGCGCCAGCAGCTCGGGTGGGGCCCCGTGGTTCTTC
CASSSGGAPWFF
>.|TRBJ1-2|TRBV7-8|TRBD1
TGTGCCAGCAGCTTAGTGGGACAGCCTTATGGCTACACCTTC
CASSLVGQPYGYTF
>.|TRBJ1-1|TRBV10-3|.
TGTGCCATCAGTGTCGGGGGGCATGGCACTGAAGCTTTCTTT
CAISVGGHGTEAFF
>.|TRBJ1-3|TRBV4-1|.
TGCGCCAGCAGCCCATTCTACAGGGCCAGCTCTGGAAACACCATATATTTT
CASSPFYRASSGNTIYF
>.|TRBJ1-2|TRBV30|.
TGTGCCTGTGACAGGCCCACAGGCAACTATGGCTACACCTTC
CACDRPTGNYGYTF
>.|TRBJ2-7|TRBV18|TRBD1
TGTGCCAGCTCAACCGGGACAGGTGACTACGAGCAGTACTTC
CASSTGTGDYEQYF
>.|TRBJ2-5|TRBV30|.
TGTGCCTGCGGGAGTGTCGAGACCCAGTACTTC
CACGSVETQYF
>.|TRBJ1-3|TRBV30|.
TGCGCCTGGAGTTCTGACGGAAACACCATATATTTT
CAWSSDGNTIYF
>.|TRBJ1-2|TRBV2|.
TGTGCCAGCAGTCCCAGCCCAGTCAACTATGGCTACACCTTC
CASSPSPVNYGYTF
>.|TRBJ1-1|TRBV7-2|.
TGTGCCAGCAGCTCGGGGGGGAGTATGAACACTGAAGCTTTCTTT
CASSSGGSMNTEAFF
>.|TRBJ2-1|TRBV5-5|.
TGTGCCAGCAGTCAGTACAATGAGCAGTTCTTC
CASSQYNEQFF
>.|TRBJ2-7|TRBV30|TRBD2
TGTGCCTGTAGCGGGAGGCCCCCCTACGAGCAGTACTTC
CACSGRPPYEQYF
>.|TRBJ1-3|TRBV4-2|.
TGTGCCAGCAGCCCCCTAGGTGCGACGAGCTCTGGAAACACCATATATTTT
CASSPLGATSSGNTIYF
>.|TRBJ2-7|TRBV27|TRBD2
TGTGCCAGCAGTTCATCACTAGCGGGAGCGTGGGAGCAGTACTTC
CASSSSLAGAWEQYF
>once|TRBJ1-1|TRBV6-5|TRBD1
TGTGCCAGCTTTCGACCGGGACAGTTCAGTGAAGCTTTCTTT
CASFRPGQFSEAFF
>.|TRBJ2-3|TRBV27|.
TGTGCCAGCAGTCTATATTCCGGACAGATCACAGATACGCAGTATTTT
CASSLYSGQITDTQYF
>.|TRBJ2-2|TRBV4-2|TRBD1
TGTGCCAGCGGACAGGGGACAAACACCGGGGAGCTGTTTTTT
CASGQGTNTGELFF
>few|TRBJ2-7|TRBV18|.
TGTGCCAGCTCACCACGGGGAAGATACTACGAGCAGTACTTC
CASSPRGRYYEQYF
>.|TRBJ1-2|TRBV30|.
TGTGCCTGGAGTGCGGGGCGTGCTAACTATGGCTACACCTTC
CAWSAGRANYGYTF
>.|TRBJ2-2|TRBV4-2|.
TGTGCCAGCAGCCAAGATCAACAGGACACCGGGGAGCTGTTTTTT
CASSQDQQDTGELFF
>.|TRBJ2-7|TRBV4-2|TRBD1
TGTGCCAGCAGCCCCGACAGGGTACAGGAGCAGTACTTC
CASSPDRVQEQYF
>.|TRBJ1-1|TRBV2|TRBD1
TGTGCCAGCAGTGAAGCGGAGGGGGCAAGTGAAGCTTTCTTT
CASSEAEGASEAFF
>.|TRBJ1-2|TRBV5-6|TRBD1
TGTGCCAGCAGCCCCCACGGGACAGGGGGCGCCGGCTATGGCTACACCTTC
CASSPHGTGGAGYGYTF
>.|TRBJ1-3|TRBV7-9|.
TGTGCCAGAACAGAGGGTAACACCATATATTTT
CARTEGNTIYF
>.|TRBJ1-3|TRBV5-8|.
TGTGCCAGCAGCTTGGTACTGGGTGCGATAGGAAACACCATATATTTT
CASSLVLGAIGNTIYF
>.|TRBJ2-5|TRBV4-1|.
TGCGCCAGCAGCCTCAAACCCGCAGCCCTACAAGAGACCCAGTACTTC
CASSLKPAALQETQYF